One and the same sample provided the 7 T cell receptor beta chains below, sequenced in a study of blood T cell repertoires in COVID-19. Profiling relied on immunoSEQ multiplex PCR, and the TCRdb table lists in-frame clones only, not all of them. Here the sample spans 150,000 to 200,000 clones, roughly 80% being singletons. The sample taken for sequencing was peripheral blood. The source of these receptors is a man in his 60s with active or convalescent COVID-19.

In its sample, this clone was seen once. The V gene is TRBV14, the J gene TRBJ2-7; the match to TRBD2 covers 9 bases. The CDR3 sequence is 15 residues long. Germline V gene sequence: CDR1 SGHDN, CDR2 FVKESK. Germline trimming cut 2 bases from V and 2 bases from J; bases unmatched to any gene: 4. The CDR3 region is CASSQTSGPTYEQYF. CDR3 bases: TGTGCCAGCAGCCAAACTAGCGGGCCAACCTACGAGCAGTACTTC. Full variable domain (rest looked up from reference TRBV14 and TRBJ2-7): EAGVTQFPSHSVIEKGQTVTLRCDPISGHDNLYWYRRVMGKEIKFLLHFVKESKQDESGMPNNRFLAERTGGTYSTLKVQPAELEDSGVYFCASSQTSGPTYEQYFGPGTRLTVT.

The chain uses TRBV5-1 and TRBJ1-5; 9 bases map to TRBD1. Trimming removed 4 bases from V and 2 bases from J; junction bases left unmatched: 13. Germline V gives CDR1 SGHRS, CDR2 YFSETQ. The CDR3 length is 18 residues. The CDR3 DNA is TGCGCCAGCAGCCCGGGGGTACAGGGGGCCTCTGGCAATCAGCCCCAGCATTTT. Its translation is CASSPGVQGASGNQPQHF.

The J gene is TRBJ2-5, the V gene TRBV5-1; 10 positions match TRBD2. The CDR3 is 13 residues long. The germline CDR1 and CDR2 sequences are SGHRS and YFSETQ. V shed 3 bases, J shed 5 bases, and the junction held 1 base outside the gene matches. The CDR3, as DNA: TGCGCCAGCAGCTCGACTAGCGGGGAGACCCAGTACTTC. It specifies CASSSTSGETQYF.

The chain employs TRBV6-5 and TRBJ2-3, with a weak D call TRBD2 (6 bases). Germline V lookup: CDR1 MNHEY, CDR2 SVGAGI. V gave up 7 bases and J gave up 4 bases, with 9 bases separating them. The CDR3 has 12 residues. The CDR3 protein is CASISGADTQYF. For the CDR3, the DNA is TGTGCCAGCATCTCGGGAGCAGATACGCAGTATTTT.

V usage is TRBV7-9 and J usage is TRBJ2-7; 10 positions agree with TRBD1. In germline, CDR1 is SEHNR, CDR2 FQNEAQ (reference sequence). This CDR3 comprises 16 residues. J was trimmed by 8 bases and V by 4 bases; bases with no gene match: 14. CDR3 loop: CASSSPSRDRGPKQYF. As DNA, the CDR3 is TGTGCCAGCAGCTCCCCCTCCCGGGACAGGGGCCCCAAGCAGTACTTC.

The chain joins TRBV13 to TRBJ2-1; D perhaps matches TRBD2 (6 bases). This CDR3 has 15 amino acids. Germline assignment: CDR1 PRHDT and CDR2 FYEKMQ (reference sequence). Trimming removed 5 bases from V and 7 bases from J, with 18 bases in between. CDR3 nucleotides: TGTGCCAGCAGCCCCACTCGCGCGGCGGGGAATGAGCAGTTCTTC. As protein: CASSPTRAAGNEQFF.

The chain joins TRBV6-5 to TRBJ1-2; TRBD1 is a possible D gene (6 bases). CDR1 MNHEY and CDR2 SVGAGI come from the germline V gene. CDR3 size: 15 residues. Trimming took off 5 bases at V and 6 bases at J, with 19 bases between the two ends. The CDR3 coding sequence is TGTGCCAGCAGTAAAACGGGGACACAGGCCCATGGCTACACCTTC. Residues: CASSKTGTQAHGYTF.